The rows below give T cell receptor beta chains drawn from one sample of a study of blood T cell repertoires in COVID-19. Profiled with immunoSEQ multiplex PCR; TCRdb holds only in-frame clones, not every one. Of some 150,000 clones listed, under 90% are singletons. Sequenced: peripheral blood. The receptor set was obtained from a woman in her sixties or seventies with active or convalescent COVID-19. CDR3s include the opening cysteine and the closing phenylalanine or tryptophan. Each record gives: V gene, CDR3 protein.

TRBV2 | CASSFSSAVNTGELFF
TRBV5-1 | CASSLDGAQGTGELFF
TRBV28 | CASGQGSYNEQFF
TRBV19 | CASSNTGTTEAFF
TRBV7-5 | CVRSLVRPGCYNSGTEAFF
TRBV7-9 | CASNMGSGSPLHF
TRBV5-6 | CASSLRAGGNNSPLHF
TRBV5-1 | CASSPTGWETQYF
TRBV6-1 | CASSEGATEAFF
TRBV7-2 | CASSFRNFDTDTQYF
TRBV5-1 | CASSLDGTGVAKNIQYF
TRBV28 | CASSLRTTLSYGYTF
TRBV28 | CASSFRTSGASTDTQYF
TRBV7-3 | CASSLDSGNHNEQFF
TRBV5-4 | CASSNRHRVGDTDTQYF
TRBV28 | CASSFGQTGANVLTF
TRBV5-1 | CASSLYDRSTNTEAFF
TRBV7-2 | CASSAQVPNEQFF
TRBV6-2/TRBV6-3 | CASSFTTTGDGYTF
TRBV4-1 | CASSPKGAGGYNEQFF
TRBV5-1 | CASSWEDEGTEAFF